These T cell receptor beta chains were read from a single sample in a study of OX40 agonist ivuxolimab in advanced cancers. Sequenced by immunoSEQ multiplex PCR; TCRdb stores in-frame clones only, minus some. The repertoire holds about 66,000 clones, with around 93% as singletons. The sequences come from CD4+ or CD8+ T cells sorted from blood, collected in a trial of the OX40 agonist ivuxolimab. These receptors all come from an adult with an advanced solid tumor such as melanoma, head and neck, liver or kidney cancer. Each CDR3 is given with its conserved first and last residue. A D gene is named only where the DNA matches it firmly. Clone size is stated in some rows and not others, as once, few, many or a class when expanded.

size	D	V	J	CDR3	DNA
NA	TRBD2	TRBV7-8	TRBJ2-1	CASSKNRLAGGPRLINEQFF	TGTGCCAGCAGCAAAAACCGACTAGCGGGAGGGCCACGACTAATCAATGAGCAGTTCTTC
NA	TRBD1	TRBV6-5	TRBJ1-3	CASSYSTGSGNTIYF	TGTGCCAGCAGTTACTCGACAGGGTCTGGAAACACCATATATTTT
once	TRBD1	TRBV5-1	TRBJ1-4	CASSLDRGWEKLFF	TGCGCCAGCAGCTTGGACAGGGGATGGGAAAAACTGTTTTTT
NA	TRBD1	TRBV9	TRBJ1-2	CASSGQGAYTF	TGTGCCAGCAGTGGACAGGGGGCCTACACCTTC
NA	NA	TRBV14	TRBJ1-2	CASSQGFRAGYTF	TGTGCCAGCAGCCAAGGGTTCAGGGCTGGCTACACCTTC
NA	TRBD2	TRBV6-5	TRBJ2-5	CASSSRLAGAETQYF	TGTGCCAGCAGTTCCAGACTAGCGGGAGCTGAGACCCAGTACTTC
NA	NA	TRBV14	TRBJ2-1	CASSQELPRAYNEQFF	TGTGCCAGCAGCCAAGAGCTCCCGAGGGCCTACAATGAGCAGTTCTTC
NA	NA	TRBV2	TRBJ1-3	CASSEALRRSGNTIYF	TGTGCCAGCAGTGAAGCGCTTCGGCGCTCTGGAAACACCATATATTTT
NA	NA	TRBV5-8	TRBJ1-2	CASSLGAGPGYTF	TGTGCCAGCAGCTTAGGAGCCGGTCCGGGCTACACCTTC
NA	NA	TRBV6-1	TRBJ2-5	CASSDLIAGGQETQYF	TGTGCCAGCAGTGATTTGATAGCTGGGGGGCAAGAGACCCAGTACTTC
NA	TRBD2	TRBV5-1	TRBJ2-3	CASSLASSGRGTDTQYF	TGCGCCAGCAGCTTGGCTTCTAGCGGGAGAGGAACAGATACGCAGTATTTT
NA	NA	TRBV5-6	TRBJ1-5	CASSLAGGGWKHF	TGTGCCAGCAGCTTGGCCGGTGGGGGTTGGAAGCATTTT
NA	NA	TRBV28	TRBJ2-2	CASRVGGTGELFF	TGTGCCAGCAGAGTAGGGGGGACCGGGGAGCTGTTTTTT
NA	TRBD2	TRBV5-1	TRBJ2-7	CASSLTGTSSYEQYF	TGCGCCAGCAGCTTGACCGGGACTAGCAGCTACGAGCAGTACTTC
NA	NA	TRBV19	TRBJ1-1	CASISPIGTEAFF	TGTGCCAGTATTTCCCCGATCGGGACTGAAGCTTTCTTT
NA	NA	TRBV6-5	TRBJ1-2	CASSPGLENYGYTF	TGTGCCAGCAGTCCGGGACTGGAGAACTATGGCTACACCTTC